This T cell receptor (beta chain) derives from a study of cytomegalovirus exposure and HLA in healthy donors. The CDR3 consists of 18 residues. CDR1 is SEHNR, CDR2 FQNEAQ, per germline (reference sequence). The V and J ends lost 3 bases and 0 bases, in that order; junction bases with no gene match: 4. General observations from the study: A later analysis linked a missense variant in DCLRE1C to the trimming of TCR beta V and J genes. Generally TCR sequences proved uncommon, though certain public TCRs appeared in numerous donors.

60 Vbeta and 13 Jbeta primers were used in PCR. TCRdb's table, derived via immunoSEQ multiplex PCR, lists solely in-frame clones and lacks some. This repertoire includes around 63,000 clones. Remarks on this clone: Antigen: not known.

Sequencing was done on a sample of PBMCs. The rearrangement links TRBV7-9 to TRBJ2-1, with TRBD2 identical over 14 bases. The TCR sequence derives from a woman aged 25 to 45 in good health and CMV-seronegative. The CDR3 sequence is CASSFGLAGGTSYNEQFF. The DNA of the CDR3 is TGTGCCAGCAGCTTTGGACTAGCGGGAGGAACCTCCTACAATGAGCAGTTCTTC. The entire variable domain, with the rest obtained from reference TRBV7-9 and TRBJ2-1, is as follows: DTGVSQNPRHKITKRGQNVTFRCDPISEHNRLYWYRQTLGQGPEFLTYFQNEAQLEKSRLLSDRFSAERPKGSFSTLEIQRTEQGDSAMYLCASSFGLAGGTSYNEQFFGPGTRLTVL.